This TCR beta chain derives from a study of blood T cell repertoires in COVID-19. The study drew participants aged roughly 18 to 95 years from about two dozen US areas. Allocation to cohorts depended on clinical history reported by the participants. Exposed participants came across a COVID-19 case within 2 weeks before study entry. Losses at the gene ends were 8 bases for V and 7 bases for J; bases not matched to a gene: 3. This CDR3 region has 13 residues. Germline V CDR1 and CDR2: MNHEY, SMNVEV (reference sequence). Here immunoSEQ multiplex PCR was the method, and the copy in TCRdb shows in-frame clones only, minus some. The repertoire has about 140,000 clones, about 80% of them found once; the top ten carry 1.5% to 2%.

The genes are TRBV27 and TRBJ2-2, with 11 positions matching TRBD1. The sample consisted of PBMCs or T cells enriched from blood (not recorded which). The receptor comes from a woman between 18 and 29 years old who had been exposed to COVID-19. The CDR3 here is CASRTGGIGELFF. The CDR3 bases are TGTGCCAGCCGGACAGGGGGCATCGGGGAGCTGTTTTTT.